The clone carrying this TCR beta chain was observed at least ten times. TCR beta CDR3 sequences were amplified from RNA transcripts. The study used the HTBI primer set for a first-round RT-PCR of the TCR CDR3. TCRdb reprocessed the multiplex PCR reads with MiXCR, giving one entry per CDR3 protein. Here the sample spans some 700,000 distinct CDR3 sequences, 17% being singletons. This sample is drawn from a study of T cells in Graves' hyperthyroidism and ophthalmopathy. Germline V gene lookup returns CDR1 MNHEY and CDR2 SMNVEV (reference sequence). The CDR3 contains 18 residues. The V segment lost 6 bases and the J segment 5 bases; nucleotides outside the gene matches: 19.

The receptor was derived from a man aged 50-60 years with Graves' hyperthyroidism. Sequencing was performed on blood. This chain joins TRBV27 and TRBJ1-5; 7 positions match TRBD1. The CDR3 bases are TGTGCCAGCAGCCCCCCACCTTTCGACAGGGCCAAGTATCAGCCCCAGCATTTT. Translating gives CASSPPPFDRAKYQPQHF.